One T cell receptor beta chain is described in this entry. As yet, its antigen is unknown. V shed 6 bases and J 2 bases; nucleotides not matched to a gene: 3. The CDR3 spans 14 residues. CDR1 and CDR2 (germline): MNHEY, SVGAGI. The data stem from a study of T cell responses to AZD1222 COVID-19 vaccine. Study-wide findings and caveats: Baseline seropositives among AZD1222 recipients totaled only six or seven. Reportedly, close to half of spike-specific TCRs are directed against unmutated variant regions.

Sequencing used immunoSEQ multiplex PCR; TCRdb keeps in-frame clones, though not all of them. Of about 110,000 clones in the sample, roughly 90% were seen once. V usage is TRBV6-5 and J usage is TRBJ1-3; 8 nucleotides agree with TRBD1. Material: peripheral blood, obtained on day 0 of AZD1222 vaccination. The clonotype comes from an adult in good health. The CDR3 sequence is CASRVTGAGNTIYF. In DNA, the CDR3 is TGTGCCAGCAGGGTGACAGGGGCTGGAAACACCATATATTTT.